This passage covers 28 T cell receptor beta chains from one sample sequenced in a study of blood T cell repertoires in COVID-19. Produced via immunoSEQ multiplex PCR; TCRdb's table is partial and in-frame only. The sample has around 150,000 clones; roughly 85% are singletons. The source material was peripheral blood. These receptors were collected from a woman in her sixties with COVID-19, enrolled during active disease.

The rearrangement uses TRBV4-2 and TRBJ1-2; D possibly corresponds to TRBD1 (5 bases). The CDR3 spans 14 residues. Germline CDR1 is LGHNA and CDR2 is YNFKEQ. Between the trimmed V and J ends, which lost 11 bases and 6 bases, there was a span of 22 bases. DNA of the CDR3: TGTGCCTCTCACACCAGGCAGGGCGGGAATGGCTACACCTTC. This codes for CASHTRQGGNGYTF.

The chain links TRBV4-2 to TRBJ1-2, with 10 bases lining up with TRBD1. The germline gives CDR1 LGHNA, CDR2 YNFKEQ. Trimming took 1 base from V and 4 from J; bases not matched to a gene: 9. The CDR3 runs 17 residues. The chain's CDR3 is CASSQGRGTGVAYGYTF. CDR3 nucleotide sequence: TGTGCCAGCAGCCAAGGGCGCGGGACAGGGGTTGCCTATGGCTACACCTTC.

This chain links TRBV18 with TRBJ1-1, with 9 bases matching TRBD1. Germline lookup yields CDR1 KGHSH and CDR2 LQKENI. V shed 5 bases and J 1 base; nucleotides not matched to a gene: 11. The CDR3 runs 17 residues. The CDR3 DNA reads TGTGCCAGCTCATCCCGGACAGGGGAGGTGGGGAACACTGAAGCTTTCTTT. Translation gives CASSSRTGEVGNTEAFF.

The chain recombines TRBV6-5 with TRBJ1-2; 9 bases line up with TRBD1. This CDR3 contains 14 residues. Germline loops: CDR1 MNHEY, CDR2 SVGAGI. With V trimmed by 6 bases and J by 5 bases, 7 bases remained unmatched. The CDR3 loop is CASSAGQGRYGYTF. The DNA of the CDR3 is TGTGCCAGCAGCGCCGGACAGGGGCGATATGGCTACACCTTC.

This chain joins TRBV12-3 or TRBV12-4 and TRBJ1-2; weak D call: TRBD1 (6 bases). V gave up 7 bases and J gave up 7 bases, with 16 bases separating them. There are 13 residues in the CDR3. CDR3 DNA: TGTGCCAGCAAGCGGGGGGCGGCGGGTGGCTACACCTTC. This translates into CASKRGAAGGYTF.

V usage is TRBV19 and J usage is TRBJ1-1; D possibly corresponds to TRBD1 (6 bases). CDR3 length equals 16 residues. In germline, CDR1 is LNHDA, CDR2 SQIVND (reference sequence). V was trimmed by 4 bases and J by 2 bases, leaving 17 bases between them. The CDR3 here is CASSTPTGGYNTEAFF. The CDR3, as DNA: TGTGCCAGTAGTACCCCCACGGGGGGCTATAACACTGAAGCTTTCTTT. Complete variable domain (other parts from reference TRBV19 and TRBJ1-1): DGGITQSPKYLFRKEGQNVTLSCEQNLNHDAMYWYRQDPGQGLRLIYYSQIVNDFQKGDIAEGYSVSREKKESFPLTVTSAQKNPTAFYLCASSTPTGGYNTEAFFGQGTRLTVV.

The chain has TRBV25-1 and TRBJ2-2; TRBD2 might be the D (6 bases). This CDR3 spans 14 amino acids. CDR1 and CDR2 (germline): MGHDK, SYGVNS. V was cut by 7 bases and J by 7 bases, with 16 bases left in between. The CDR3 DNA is TGTGCCAGCACCTCGACTAGACGGGGCGGGGAGCTGTTTTTT. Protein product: CASTSTRRGGELFF.

Here the CDR3 DNA reads TGTGCCAGCAGTTACCCCGTCTCGGGAAACACCATATATTTT. This translates into CASSYPVSGNTIYF. The chain combines TRBV6-2 or TRBV6-3 with TRBJ1-3; D is unclear. The V gene's germline CDR1 is MNHEY and CDR2 SVGEGT. The CDR3 totals 14 residues. V was trimmed by 2 bases and J by 4 bases, leaving 9 bases between them.

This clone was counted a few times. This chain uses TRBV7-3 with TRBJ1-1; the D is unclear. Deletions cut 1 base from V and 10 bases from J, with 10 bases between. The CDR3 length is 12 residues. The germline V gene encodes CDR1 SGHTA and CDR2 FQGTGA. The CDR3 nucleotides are TGTGCCAGCAGCTTAAATAACGGGATAGCTTTCTTT. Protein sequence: CASSLNNGIAFF.

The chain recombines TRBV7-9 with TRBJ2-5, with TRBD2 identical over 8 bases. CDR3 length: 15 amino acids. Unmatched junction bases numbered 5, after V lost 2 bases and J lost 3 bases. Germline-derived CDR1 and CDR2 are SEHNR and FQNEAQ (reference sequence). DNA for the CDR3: TGTGCCAGCAGCTTACGGCCAGCGGGAGAAGAGACCCAGTACTTC. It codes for CASSLRPAGEETQYF.

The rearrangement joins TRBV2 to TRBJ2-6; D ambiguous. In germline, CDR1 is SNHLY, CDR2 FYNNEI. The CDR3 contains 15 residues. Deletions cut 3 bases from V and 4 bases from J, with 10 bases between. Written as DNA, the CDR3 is TGTGCCAGCAGTGACGGCGCGAGGGGGGCCAACGTCCTGACTTTC. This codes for CASSDGARGANVLTF.

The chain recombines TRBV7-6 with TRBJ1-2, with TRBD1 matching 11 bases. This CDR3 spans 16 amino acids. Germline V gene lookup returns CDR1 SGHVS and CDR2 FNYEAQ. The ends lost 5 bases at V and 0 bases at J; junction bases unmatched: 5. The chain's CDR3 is CASSVGTGGPNYGYTF. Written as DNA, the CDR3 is TGTGCCAGCAGCGTAGGGACAGGGGGACCTAACTATGGCTACACCTTC.

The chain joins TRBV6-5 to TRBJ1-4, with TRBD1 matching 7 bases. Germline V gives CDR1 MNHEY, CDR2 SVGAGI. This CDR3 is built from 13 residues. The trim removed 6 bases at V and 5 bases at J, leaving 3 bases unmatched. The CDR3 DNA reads TGTGCCAGCAGGGCAGGGGGAAATGAAAAACTGTTTTTT. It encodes CASRAGGNEKLFF.

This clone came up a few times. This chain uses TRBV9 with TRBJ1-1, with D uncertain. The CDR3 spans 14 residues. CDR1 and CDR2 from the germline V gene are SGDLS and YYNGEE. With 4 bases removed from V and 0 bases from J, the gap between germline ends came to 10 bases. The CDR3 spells CASSQRHLNTEAFF. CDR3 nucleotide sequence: TGTGCCAGCAGCCAAAGACATTTGAACACTGAAGCTTTCTTT.

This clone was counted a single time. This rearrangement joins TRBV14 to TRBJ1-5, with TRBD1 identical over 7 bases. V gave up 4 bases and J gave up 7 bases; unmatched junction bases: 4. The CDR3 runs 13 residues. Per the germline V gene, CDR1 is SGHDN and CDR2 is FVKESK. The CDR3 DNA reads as TGTGCCAGCAGCCTAACAGGGGCCCAGCCCCAGCATTTT. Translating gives CASSLTGAQPQHF.

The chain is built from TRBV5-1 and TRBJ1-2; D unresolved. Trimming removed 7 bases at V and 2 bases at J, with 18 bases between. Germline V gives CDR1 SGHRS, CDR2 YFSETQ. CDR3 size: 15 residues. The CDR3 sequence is CASYPSHSGNYGYTF. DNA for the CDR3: TGCGCCAGCTACCCTAGCCACAGCGGGAACTATGGCTACACCTTC.

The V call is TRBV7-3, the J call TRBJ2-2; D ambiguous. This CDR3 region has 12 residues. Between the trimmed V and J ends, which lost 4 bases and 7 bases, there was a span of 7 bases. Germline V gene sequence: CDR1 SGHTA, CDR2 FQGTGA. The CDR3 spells CASSSTGGELFF. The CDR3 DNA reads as TGTGCCAGCAGCTCCACGGGCGGGGAGCTGTTTTTT.

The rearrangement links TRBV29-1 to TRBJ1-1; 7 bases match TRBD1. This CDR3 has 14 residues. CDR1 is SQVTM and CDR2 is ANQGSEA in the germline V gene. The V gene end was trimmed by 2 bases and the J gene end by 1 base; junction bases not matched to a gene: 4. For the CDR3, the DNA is TGCAGCGTTGAAACGGGACAGCCGAACACTGAAGCTTTCTTT. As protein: CSVETGQPNTEAFF.

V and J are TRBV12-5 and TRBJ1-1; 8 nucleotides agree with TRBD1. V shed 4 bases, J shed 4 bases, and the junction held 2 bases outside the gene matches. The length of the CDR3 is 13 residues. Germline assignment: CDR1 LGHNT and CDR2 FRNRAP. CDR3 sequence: CASGWTGSTEAFF. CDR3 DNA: TGTGCTAGTGGTTGGACAGGGAGCACTGAAGCTTTCTTT.

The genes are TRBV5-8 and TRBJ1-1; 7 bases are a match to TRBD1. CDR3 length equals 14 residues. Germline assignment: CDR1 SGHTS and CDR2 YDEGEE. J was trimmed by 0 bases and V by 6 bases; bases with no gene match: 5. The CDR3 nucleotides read TGTGCCAGCAACCCACAGGGGTTGAACACTGAAGCTTTCTTT. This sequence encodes CASNPQGLNTEAFF.

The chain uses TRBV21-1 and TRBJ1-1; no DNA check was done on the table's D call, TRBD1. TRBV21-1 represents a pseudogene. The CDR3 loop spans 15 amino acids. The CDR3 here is CASSSHQKNYTEAFF. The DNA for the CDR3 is TGTGCCAGCTCCTCACACCAAAAGAATTACACTGAAGCTTTCTTT.

The CDR3 region is CASSPDTSYGYTF. CDR3 in DNA: TGTGCCAGCAGTCCGGACACGTCCTATGGCTACACCTTC. The chain has TRBV6-5 and TRBJ1-2; TRBD1 is a possible D gene (5 bases). The CDR3 spans 13 residues. The germline V and J ends were trimmed by 5 bases and 4 bases, with 11 bases remaining between them. CDR1 and CDR2 (germline): MNHEY, SVGAGI.

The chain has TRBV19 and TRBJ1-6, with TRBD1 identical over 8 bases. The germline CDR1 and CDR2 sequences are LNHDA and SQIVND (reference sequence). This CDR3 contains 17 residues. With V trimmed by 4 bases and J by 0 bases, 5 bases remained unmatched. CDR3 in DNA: TGTGCCAGTAGTAGGGACAGGCCGAGCTCCTATAATTCACCCCTCCACTTT. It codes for CASSRDRPSSYNSPLHF.

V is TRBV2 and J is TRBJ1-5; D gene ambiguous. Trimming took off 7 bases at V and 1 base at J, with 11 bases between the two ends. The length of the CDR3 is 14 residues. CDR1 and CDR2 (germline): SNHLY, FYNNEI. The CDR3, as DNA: TGTGCCAGCAACAGAGGGAGCAGCAATCAGCCCCAGCATTTT. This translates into CASNRGSSNQPQHF.

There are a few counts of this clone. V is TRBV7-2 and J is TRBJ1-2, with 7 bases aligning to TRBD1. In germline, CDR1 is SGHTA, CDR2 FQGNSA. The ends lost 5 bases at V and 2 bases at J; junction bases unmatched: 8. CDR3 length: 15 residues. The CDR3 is CASSRKGQLNYGYTF. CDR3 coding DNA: TGTGCCAGCAGCCGTAAGGGACAGCTGAACTATGGCTACACCTTC.

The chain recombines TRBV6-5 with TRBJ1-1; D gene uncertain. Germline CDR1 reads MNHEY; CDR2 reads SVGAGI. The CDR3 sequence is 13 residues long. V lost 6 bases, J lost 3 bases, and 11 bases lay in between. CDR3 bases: TGTGCCAGCAGCCCAGGTGGTTACACTGAAGCTTTCTTT. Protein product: CASSPGGYTEAFF.

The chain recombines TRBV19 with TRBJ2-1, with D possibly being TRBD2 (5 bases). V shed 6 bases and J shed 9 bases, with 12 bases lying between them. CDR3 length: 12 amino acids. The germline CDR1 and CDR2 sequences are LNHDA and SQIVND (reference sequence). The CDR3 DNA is TGTGCCAGTAGAACCTTTCGGGGTGAGCAGTTCTTC. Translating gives CASRTFRGEQFF.

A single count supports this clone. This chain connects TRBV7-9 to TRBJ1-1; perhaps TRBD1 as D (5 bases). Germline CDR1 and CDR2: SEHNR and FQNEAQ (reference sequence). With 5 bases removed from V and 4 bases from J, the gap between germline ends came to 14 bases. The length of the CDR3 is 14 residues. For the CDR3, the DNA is TGTGCCAGCAGCGGGGCGAGGTGGAGCACTGAAGCTTTCTTT. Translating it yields CASSGARWSTEAFF.